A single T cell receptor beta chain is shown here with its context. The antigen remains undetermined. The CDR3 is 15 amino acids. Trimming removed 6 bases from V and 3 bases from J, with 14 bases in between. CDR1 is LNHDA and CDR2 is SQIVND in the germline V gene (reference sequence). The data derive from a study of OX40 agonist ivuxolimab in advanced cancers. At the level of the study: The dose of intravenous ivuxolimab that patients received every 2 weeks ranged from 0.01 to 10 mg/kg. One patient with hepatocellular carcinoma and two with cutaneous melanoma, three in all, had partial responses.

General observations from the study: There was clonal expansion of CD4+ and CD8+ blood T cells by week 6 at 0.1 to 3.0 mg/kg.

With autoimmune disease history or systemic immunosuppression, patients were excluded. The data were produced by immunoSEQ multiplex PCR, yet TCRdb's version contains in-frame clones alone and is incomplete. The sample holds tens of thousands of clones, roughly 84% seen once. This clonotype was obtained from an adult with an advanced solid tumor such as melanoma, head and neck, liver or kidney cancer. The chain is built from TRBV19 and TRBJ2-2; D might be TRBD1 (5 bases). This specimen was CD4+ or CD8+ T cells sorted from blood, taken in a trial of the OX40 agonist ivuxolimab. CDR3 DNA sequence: TGTGCCAGTAGACAGACAGTGACCGACACCGGGGAGCTGTTTTTT. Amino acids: CASRQTVTDTGELFF.